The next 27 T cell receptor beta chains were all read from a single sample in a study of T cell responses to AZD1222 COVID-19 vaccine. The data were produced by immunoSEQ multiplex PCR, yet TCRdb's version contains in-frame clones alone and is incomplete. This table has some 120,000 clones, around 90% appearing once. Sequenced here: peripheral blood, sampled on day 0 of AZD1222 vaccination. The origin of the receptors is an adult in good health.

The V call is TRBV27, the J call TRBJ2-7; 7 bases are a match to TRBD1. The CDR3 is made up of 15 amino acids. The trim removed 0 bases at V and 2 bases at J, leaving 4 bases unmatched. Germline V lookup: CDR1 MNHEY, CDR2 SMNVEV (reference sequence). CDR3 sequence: CASSLSAQGPYEQYF. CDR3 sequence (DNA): TGTGCCAGCAGTTTATCGGCACAGGGGCCCTACGAGCAGTACTTC.

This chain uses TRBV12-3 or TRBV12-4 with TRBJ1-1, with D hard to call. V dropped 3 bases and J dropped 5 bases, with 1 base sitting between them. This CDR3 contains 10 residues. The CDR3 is CASSLTEAFF. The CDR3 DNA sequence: TGTGCCAGCAGTTTGACTGAAGCTTTCTTT.

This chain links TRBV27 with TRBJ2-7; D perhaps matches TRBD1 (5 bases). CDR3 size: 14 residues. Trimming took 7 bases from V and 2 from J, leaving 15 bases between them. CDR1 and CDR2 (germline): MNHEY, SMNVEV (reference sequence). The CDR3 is CASTQTWGPYEQYF. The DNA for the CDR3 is TGTGCCAGCACCCAGACATGGGGCCCCTACGAGCAGTACTTC.

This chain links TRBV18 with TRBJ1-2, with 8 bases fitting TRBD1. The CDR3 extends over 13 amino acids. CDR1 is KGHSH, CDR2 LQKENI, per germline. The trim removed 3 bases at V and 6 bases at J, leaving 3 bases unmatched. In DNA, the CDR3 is TGTGCCAGCTCACCTAGGGGACAGGATGGCTACACCTTC. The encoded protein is CASSPRGQDGYTF.

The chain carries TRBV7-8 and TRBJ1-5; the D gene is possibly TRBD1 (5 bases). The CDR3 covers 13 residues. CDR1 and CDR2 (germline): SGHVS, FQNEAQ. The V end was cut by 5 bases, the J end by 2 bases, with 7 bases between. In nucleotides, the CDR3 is TGTGCCAGCAGCATGGGGGGCAATCAGCCCCAGCATTTT. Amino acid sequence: CASSMGGNQPQHF.

CDR3 nucleotides: TGTGCCAGCAGCACGAAGGACAGCCCTTATGGCAATCAGCCCCAGCATTTT. It encodes CASSTKDSPYGNQPQHF. The rearrangement uses TRBV5-8 and TRBJ1-5; D is perhaps TRBD1 (6 bases). V was cut by 4 bases and J by 2 bases, with 19 bases left in between. Germline V gene data show CDR1 as SGHTS and CDR2 as YDEGEE. CDR3 length equals 17 residues. Variable domain in full (rest from reference TRBV5-8 and TRBJ1-5): EAGVTQSPTHLIKTRGQQATLRCSPISGHTSVYWYQQALGLGLQFLLWYDEGEERNRGNFPPRFSGRQFPNYSSELNVNALELEDSALYLCASSTKDSPYGNQPQHFGDGTRLSIL.

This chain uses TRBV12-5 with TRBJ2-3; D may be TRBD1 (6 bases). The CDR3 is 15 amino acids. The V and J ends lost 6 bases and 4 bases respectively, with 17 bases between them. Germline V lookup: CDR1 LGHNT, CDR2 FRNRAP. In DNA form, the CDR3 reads TGTGCTAGTGGCCCGACAGGAATGGTTGCAGATACGCAGTATTTT. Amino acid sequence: CASGPTGMVADTQYF.

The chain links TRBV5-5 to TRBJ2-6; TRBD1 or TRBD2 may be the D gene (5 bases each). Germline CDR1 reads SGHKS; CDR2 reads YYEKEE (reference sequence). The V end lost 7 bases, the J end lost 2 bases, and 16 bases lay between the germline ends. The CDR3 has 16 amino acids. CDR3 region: CASRRGAKTGANVLTF. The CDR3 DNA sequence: TGTGCCAGCCGTCGAGGGGCCAAAACTGGGGCCAACGTCCTGACTTTC.

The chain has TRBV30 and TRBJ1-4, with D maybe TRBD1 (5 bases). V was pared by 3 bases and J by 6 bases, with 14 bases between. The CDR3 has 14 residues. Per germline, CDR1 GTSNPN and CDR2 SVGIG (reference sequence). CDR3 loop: CAWRTTVGDEKLFF. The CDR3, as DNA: TGTGCCTGGAGGACGACAGTTGGGGATGAAAAACTGTTTTTT.

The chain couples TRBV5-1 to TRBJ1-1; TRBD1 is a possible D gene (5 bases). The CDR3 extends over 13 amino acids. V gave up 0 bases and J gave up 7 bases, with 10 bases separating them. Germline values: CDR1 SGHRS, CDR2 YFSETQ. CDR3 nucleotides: TGCGCCAGCAGCTTGGCAGGGTTGCTTGAAGCTTTCTTT. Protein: CASSLAGLLEAFF.

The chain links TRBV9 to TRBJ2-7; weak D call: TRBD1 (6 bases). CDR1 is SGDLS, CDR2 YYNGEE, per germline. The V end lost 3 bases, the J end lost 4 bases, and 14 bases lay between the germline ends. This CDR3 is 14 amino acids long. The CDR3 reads CASSARGGLYEQYF. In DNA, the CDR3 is TGTGCCAGCAGCGCACGTGGGGGCTTATACGAGCAGTACTTC.

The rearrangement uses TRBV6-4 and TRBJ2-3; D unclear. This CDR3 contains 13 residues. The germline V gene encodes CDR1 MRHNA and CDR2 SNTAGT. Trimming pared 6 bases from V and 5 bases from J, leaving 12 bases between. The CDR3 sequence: CASRASIGDTQYF. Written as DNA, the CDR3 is TGTGCCAGCAGGGCCTCAATAGGAGATACGCAGTATTTT.

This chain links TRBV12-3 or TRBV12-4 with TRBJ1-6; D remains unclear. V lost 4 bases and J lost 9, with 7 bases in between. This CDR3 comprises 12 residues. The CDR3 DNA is TGTGCCAGCAGTTATAGCGGTTCACCCCTCCACTTT. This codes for CASSYSGSPLHF.

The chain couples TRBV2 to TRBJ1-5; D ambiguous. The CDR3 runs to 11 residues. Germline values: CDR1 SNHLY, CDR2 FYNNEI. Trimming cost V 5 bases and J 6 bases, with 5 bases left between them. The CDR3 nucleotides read TGTGCCAGCAGTCTCGCTCAGCCCCAGCATTTT. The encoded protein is CASSLAQPQHF.

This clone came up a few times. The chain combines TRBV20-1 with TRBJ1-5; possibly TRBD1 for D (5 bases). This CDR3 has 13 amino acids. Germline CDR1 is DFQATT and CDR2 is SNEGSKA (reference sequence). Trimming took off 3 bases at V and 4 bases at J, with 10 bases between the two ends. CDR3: CSASVGRNQPQHF. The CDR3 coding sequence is TGCAGTGCTAGTGTGGGGCGGAATCAGCCCCAGCATTTT.

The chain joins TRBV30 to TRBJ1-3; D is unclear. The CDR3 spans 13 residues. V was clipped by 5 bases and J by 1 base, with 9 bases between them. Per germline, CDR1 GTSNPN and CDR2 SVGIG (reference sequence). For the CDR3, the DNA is TGTGCCTGGGATTCTGATTCTGGAAACACCATATATTTT. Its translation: CAWDSDSGNTIYF. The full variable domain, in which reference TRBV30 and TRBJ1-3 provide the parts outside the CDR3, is SQTIHQWPATLVQPVGSPLSLECTVEGTSNPNLYWYRQAAGRGLQLLFYSVGIGQISSEVPQNLSASRPQDRQFILSSKKLLLSDSGFYLCAWDSDSGNTIYFGEGSWLTVV.

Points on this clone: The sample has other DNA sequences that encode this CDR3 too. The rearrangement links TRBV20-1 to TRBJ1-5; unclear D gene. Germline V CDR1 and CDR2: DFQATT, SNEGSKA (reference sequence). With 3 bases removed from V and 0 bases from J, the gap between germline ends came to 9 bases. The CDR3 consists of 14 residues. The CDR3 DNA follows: TGCAGTGCTAGTCGGGGAGTTAGCAATCAGCCCCAGCATTTT. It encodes CSASRGVSNQPQHF.

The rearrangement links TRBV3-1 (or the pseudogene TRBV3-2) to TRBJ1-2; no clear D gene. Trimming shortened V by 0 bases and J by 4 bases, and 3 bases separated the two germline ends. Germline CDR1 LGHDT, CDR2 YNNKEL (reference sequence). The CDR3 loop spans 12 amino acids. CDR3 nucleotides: TGTGCCAGCAGCCAAGATGTCTATGGCTACACCTTC. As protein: CASSQDVYGYTF.

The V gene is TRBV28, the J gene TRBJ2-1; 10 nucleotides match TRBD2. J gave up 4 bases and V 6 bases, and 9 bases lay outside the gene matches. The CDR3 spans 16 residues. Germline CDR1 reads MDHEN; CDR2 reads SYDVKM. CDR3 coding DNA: TGTGCCAGCAGCGGACTAAAAGCGGGAGGGTACAATGAGCAGTTCTTC. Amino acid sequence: CASSGLKAGGYNEQFF.

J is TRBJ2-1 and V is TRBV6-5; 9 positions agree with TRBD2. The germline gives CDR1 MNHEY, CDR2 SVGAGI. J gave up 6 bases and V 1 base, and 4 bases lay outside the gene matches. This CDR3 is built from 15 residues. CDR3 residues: CASSYFSGSLNEQFF. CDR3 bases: TGTGCCAGCAGTTACTTTAGCGGGAGTCTCAATGAGCAGTTCTTC.

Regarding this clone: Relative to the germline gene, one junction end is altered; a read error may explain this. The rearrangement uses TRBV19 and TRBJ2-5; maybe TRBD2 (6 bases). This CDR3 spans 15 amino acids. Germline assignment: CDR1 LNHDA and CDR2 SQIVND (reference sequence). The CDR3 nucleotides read TGTGCCAGTAGTACCTCAACAGGTACTAGCACCCCCCCTCACTTC. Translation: CASSTSTGTSTPPHF. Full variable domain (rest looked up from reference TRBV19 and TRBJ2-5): DGGITQSPKYLFRKEGQNVTLSCEQNLNHDAMYWYRQDPGQGLRLIYYSQIVNDFQKGDIAEGYSVSREKKESFPLTVTSAQKNPTAFYLCASSTSTGTSTPPHFGPGTRLLVL.

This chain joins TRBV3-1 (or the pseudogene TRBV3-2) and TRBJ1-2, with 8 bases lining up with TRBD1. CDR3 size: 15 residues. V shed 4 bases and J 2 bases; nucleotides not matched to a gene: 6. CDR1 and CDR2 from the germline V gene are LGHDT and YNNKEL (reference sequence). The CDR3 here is CASSPTGGINYGYTF. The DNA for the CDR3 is TGTGCCAGCAGCCCTACAGGGGGGATAAACTATGGCTACACCTTC.

Here the CDR3 reads CSVDGGQGYGYTF. The DNA for the CDR3 is TGCAGCGTCGACGGGGGACAGGGGTATGGCTACACCTTC. This chain uses TRBV29-1 with TRBJ1-2; TRBD1 matches at 10 bases. The V gene's germline CDR1 is SQVTM and CDR2 ANQGSEA. V trimming: 6 bases; J trimming: 5 bases; junction bases outside the gene matches: 6. This CDR3 has 13 amino acids.

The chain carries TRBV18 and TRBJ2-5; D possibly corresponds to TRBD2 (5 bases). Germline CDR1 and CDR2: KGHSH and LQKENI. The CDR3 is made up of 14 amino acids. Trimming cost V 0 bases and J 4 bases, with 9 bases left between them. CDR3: CASSPPRGGETQYF. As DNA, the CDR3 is TGTGCCAGCTCACCACCCCGGGGTGGAGAGACCCAGTACTTC. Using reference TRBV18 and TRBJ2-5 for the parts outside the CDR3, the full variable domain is NAGVMQNPRHLVRRRGQEARLRCSPMKGHSHVYWYRQLPEEGLKFMVYLQKENIIDESGMPKERFSAEFPKEGPSILRIQQVVRGDSAAYFCASSPPRGGETQYFGPGTRLLVL.

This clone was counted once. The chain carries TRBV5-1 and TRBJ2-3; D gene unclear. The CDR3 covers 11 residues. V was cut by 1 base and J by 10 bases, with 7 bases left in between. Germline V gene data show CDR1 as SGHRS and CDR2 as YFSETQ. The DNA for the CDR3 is TGCGCCAGCAGCTTGTCGGGTTCGCAGTATTTT. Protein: CASSLSGSQYF.

The CDR3 bases are TGTGCCAGCAGCCCTAGGACAGGGTGGAGTGAAGCTTTCTTT. Translating gives CASSPRTGWSEAFF. V gene TRBV11-2 combines with J gene TRBJ1-1; 8 bases map to TRBD1. Germline loops: CDR1 SGHAT, CDR2 FQNNGV. CDR3 length: 14 amino acids. J was trimmed by 7 bases and V by 5 bases; bases with no gene match: 9. The entire variable domain, with the rest obtained from reference TRBV11-2 and TRBJ1-1, is as follows: EAGVAQSPRYKIIEKRQSVAFWCNPISGHATLYWYQQILGQGPKLLIQFQNNGVVDDSQLPKDRFSAERLKGVDSTLKIQPAKLEDSAVYLCASSPRTGWSEAFFGQGTRLTVV.

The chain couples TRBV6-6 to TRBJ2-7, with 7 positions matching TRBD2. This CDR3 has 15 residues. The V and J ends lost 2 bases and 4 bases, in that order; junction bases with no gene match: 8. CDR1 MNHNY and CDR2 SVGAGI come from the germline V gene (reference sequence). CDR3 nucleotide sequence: TGTGCCAGCAGTTACAGGAGCGGGACGGCATACGAGCAGTACTTC. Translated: CASSYRSGTAYEQYF.